This record looks at one TCR beta chain sequence and its context. No antigen is known for it. No cell sorting was done before RNA was extracted from the tissue. The normal lung tissue was taken more than 3 cm from the tumor edge. Between August and November 2014, newly diagnosed, chemotherapy-naive lung cancer patients underwent thoracic surgery in China. A modified ARM-PCR protocol with three rounds of nested PCR amplified TCRbeta. TCRdb recomputed calls from the multiplex PCR reads with MiXCR, one row per CDR3 protein. This table holds approximately 66,000 distinct CDR3 sequences, around 61% found once. This sample is drawn from a study of tumor and adjacent non-tumor tissue in lung cancer. Study at large: Patients were aged about 30 to 80, 10 men and about five women, stage I to III. Study observations and caveats: Top 100 clones took a larger repertoire share in normal lung.

V gave up 5 bases and J gave up 5 bases; unmatched junction bases: 11. Germline assignment: CDR1 SGHAT and CDR2 FQDESV (reference sequence). The CDR3 sequence is 15 residues long. This clonotype was obtained from a man in his sixties or seventies with non-small cell lung cancer. The specimen sequenced was distant non-tumor lung tissue. This chain joins TRBV11-1 and TRBJ2-5; 7 positions agree with TRBD1. The CDR3 DNA reads as TGTGCCAGCAGCATAGGGGGCCCCTCAAGTGAGACCCAGTACTTC. Translated: CASSIGGPSSETQYF.